Here is one TCR beta chain with its context. CDR3 length: 18 amino acids. These data come from a study of control samples from healthy donors and cancer patients. This table comes from immunoSEQ multiplex PCR, and its TCRdb copy is limited to in-frame clones, with some not included. The table shows about 410,000 clones, with 75% to 95% occurring only once. The sample taken for sequencing was PBMCs. The TCR originated in a man aged 40-55 years with head and neck cancer. The J gene is TRBJ2-3, the V gene TRBV21-1; the table's D gene call, TRBD2, was not cross checked with the DNA. TRBV21-1 is a pseudogene locus. The chain's CDR3 is CASSRRKPGLAGGDTQYF. The CDR3 nucleotides read TGTGCCAGCAGCCGGAGGAAACCGGGACTAGCGGGAGGAGATACGCAGTATTTT.